These 3 T cell receptor beta chains originate from one sample sequenced in a study of regulatory T cells in long-lasting Graves disease. CDR3-region Arm-PCR and iRepertoire HTBI primers produced the TCR beta libraries. TCRdb reanalysed the multiplex PCR reads using MiXCR and keeps one entry per CDR3 protein. The data show about 470,000 distinct CDR3 sequences, about 16% seen once. Time point described: newly diagnosed GD, antithyroid drugs for less than 3 months. PBMCs were the source of the RNA used for TCR sequencing. The data also belong to a second study, concerning T cells in Graves' hyperthyroidism and ophthalmopathy.

This material consisted of peripheral blood mononuclear cells (PBMCs), taken at new diagnosis, from a patient treated with antithyroid drugs. The receptors originated from a woman aged 25 to 39 with Graves disease.

This clonotype has a count of ten or more. V gene TRBV3-1 combines with J gene TRBJ2-7, with 9 bases lining up with TRBD1. Germline V lookup: CDR1 LGHDT, CDR2 YNNKEL (reference sequence). Trimming took 0 bases from V and 4 from J; bases not matched to a gene: 7. The CDR3 covers 16 residues. The CDR3 DNA follows: TGTGCCAGCAGCCAAGATTGGGGGGACAGGGAGTACGAGCAGTACTTC. The encoded protein is CASSQDWGDREYEQYF.

The chain has TRBV19 and TRBJ2-7; D may match TRBD1 or TRBD2 (5 bases each). V was cut by 0 bases and J by 7 bases, with 22 bases left in between. Germline loops: CDR1 LNHDA, CDR2 SQIVND (reference sequence). This CDR3 region has 17 residues. The CDR3 reads CASSIDSGTNSYNEQYF. The CDR3 coding sequence is TGTGCCAGTAGTATAGATTCTGGGACCAACTCCTACAATGAGCAGTACTTC.

The rearrangement uses TRBV7-3 and TRBJ2-3; 7 positions match TRBD1. V dropped 5 bases and J dropped 2; count of bases not matched to a gene: 10. From germline, CDR1 is SGHTA and CDR2 FQGTGA. The length of the CDR3 is 16 residues. CDR3 in amino acids: CASSPRTGSHTDTQYF. The CDR3 DNA reads TGTGCCAGCAGCCCCCGGACAGGATCGCACACAGATACGCAGTATTTT. Full variable domain (remainder filled in from reference TRBV7-3 and TRBJ2-3): GAGVSQTPSNKVTEKGKYVELRCDPISGHTALYWYRQSLGQGPEFLIYFQGTGAADDSGLPNDRFFAVRPEGSVSTLKIQRTERGDSAVYLCASSPRTGSHTDTQYFGPGTRLTVL.